The rows below give T cell receptor beta chains drawn from one sample of a study of shared clonotypes between healthy human individuals. Data came from immunoSEQ multiplex PCR; TCRdb stores just in-frame clones and leaves some out. Seen here are 1,500,000 or so clones, roughly 96% observed once, and the top ten hold 1% to 1.5%. The specimen sequenced was naive CD4+ T cells sorted from blood. These receptors were obtained from a man aged 30 to 45 in good health. Each CDR3 is given with its conserved first and last residue. Each record gives: clone size, D gene, J gene, V gene, CDR3 length, CDR3 DNA, CDR3 protein. D genes are given only for firm matches. The listing skips clone size in some rows; elsewhere it reads once, few, many or a size class.

clone size: NA; D gene: TRBD1; J gene: TRBJ2-1; V gene: TRBV9; CDR3 length: 14; CDR3 DNA: TGTGCCAGCAGCACAGGGGGCATCTACAATGAGCAGTTCTTC; CDR3 protein: CASSTGGIYNEQFF
clone size: NA; D gene: TRBD1; J gene: TRBJ2-7; V gene: TRBV5-1; CDR3 length: 16; CDR3 DNA: TGCGCCAGCAGCTTGGATCGCCCGGGACAGGGCTACGAGCAGTACTTC; CDR3 protein: CASSLDRPGQGYEQYF
clone size: NA; D gene: NA; J gene: TRBJ1-5; V gene: TRBV4-3; CDR3 length: 15; CDR3 DNA: TGCGCCAGCAGCCACCCGGACAGTATCAATCAGCCCCAGCATTTT; CDR3 protein: CASSHPDSINQPQHF
clone size: NA; D gene: NA; J gene: TRBJ1-1; V gene: TRBV29-1; CDR3 length: 13; CDR3 DNA: TGCAGCGTTGTGGACAGTTGGGACTTAGAAGCTTTCTTT; CDR3 protein: CSVVDSWDLEAFF
clone size: NA; D gene: TRBD2; J gene: TRBJ2-7; V gene: TRBV6-5; CDR3 length: 14; CDR3 DNA: TGTGCCAGCCGGTCCCTAGCGGGAGTCTACGAGCAGTACTTC; CDR3 protein: CASRSLAGVYEQYF
clone size: NA; D gene: NA; J gene: TRBJ2-3; V gene: TRBV10-2; CDR3 length: 15; CDR3 DNA: TGCGCCAGCAAGGAAACGGCTACCAGCACAGATACGCAGTATTTT; CDR3 protein: CASKETATSTDTQYF
clone size: NA; D gene: TRBD1; J gene: TRBJ2-4; V gene: TRBV7-2; CDR3 length: 14; CDR3 DNA: TGTGCCAGCAGCCCTGACAGGGTGGCAAACATTCAGTACTTC; CDR3 protein: CASSPDRVANIQYF
clone size: NA; D gene: NA; J gene: TRBJ1-1; V gene: TRBV7-2; CDR3 length: 14; CDR3 DNA: TGTGCCAGCAGCGACCAACAGGGGAACACTGAAGCTTTCTTT; CDR3 protein: CASSDQQGNTEAFF
clone size: NA; D gene: NA; J gene: TRBJ1-1; V gene: TRBV11-2; CDR3 length: 13; CDR3 DNA: TGTGCCAGCTCTGGGGTCCTCGTAACTGAAGCTTTCTTT; CDR3 protein: CASSGVLVTEAFF
clone size: NA; D gene: NA; J gene: TRBJ2-2; V gene: TRBV5-1; CDR3 length: 15; CDR3 DNA: TGCGCCAGCAGCTCCCTAGCAGTTAACACCGGGGAGCTGTTTTTT; CDR3 protein: CASSSLAVNTGELFF
clone size: NA; D gene: NA; J gene: TRBJ2-1; V gene: TRBV19; CDR3 length: 17; CDR3 DNA: TGTGCCAGTAGTTCGGCCCCGAGCCGGAGCTCCTACAATGAGCAGTTCTTC; CDR3 protein: CASSSAPSRSSYNEQFF
clone size: NA; D gene: NA; J gene: TRBJ1-1; V gene: TRBV15; CDR3 length: 14; CDR3 DNA: TGTGCCACCAGCAGAGTCTTAGTGAACACTGAAGCTTTCTTT; CDR3 protein: CATSRVLVNTEAFF
clone size: NA; D gene: TRBD1; J gene: TRBJ2-1; V gene: TRBV7-2; CDR3 length: 16; CDR3 DNA: TGTGCCAGCAGCGTCCCCCGGGACAGGGCTTACAATGAGCAGTTCTTC; CDR3 protein: CASSVPRDRAYNEQFF
clone size: NA; D gene: TRBD1; J gene: TRBJ2-2; V gene: TRBV19; CDR3 length: 15; CDR3 DNA: TGTGCCAGTAAGGACAGGGGGCTGGTACAGGGGGAGCTGTTTTTT; CDR3 protein: CASKDRGLVQGELFF
clone size: NA; D gene: NA; J gene: TRBJ2-6; V gene: TRBV29-1; CDR3 length: 17; CDR3 DNA: TGCAGCGTTGAAGCCAGCCGTCCCTTCTCTGGGGCCAACGTCCTGACTTTC; CDR3 protein: CSVEASRPFSGANVLTF
clone size: NA; D gene: TRBD2; J gene: TRBJ2-7; V gene: TRBV11-2; CDR3 length: 17; CDR3 DNA: TGTGCCAGCACCCAATTCCCGAGCCGCGGGAGCCGATACGAGCAGTACTTC; CDR3 protein: CASTQFPSRGSRYEQYF
clone size: NA; D gene: NA; J gene: TRBJ2-2; V gene: TRBV7-3; CDR3 length: 13; CDR3 DNA: TGTGCCAGCAGCTTAAGTGGGGCCGGGGAGCTGTTTTTT; CDR3 protein: CASSLSGAGELFF
clone size: NA; D gene: TRBD1; J gene: TRBJ1-2; V gene: TRBV9; CDR3 length: 15; CDR3 DNA: TGTGCCAGCAGCGTCACCGGGACAGGGGCAGCTGGCTACACCTTC; CDR3 protein: CASSVTGTGAAGYTF
clone size: NA; D gene: NA; J gene: TRBJ1-3; V gene: TRBV5-1; CDR3 length: 14; CDR3 DNA: TGCGCCAGCAGCTCGGGGACAACTGGAAACACCATATATTTT; CDR3 protein: CASSSGTTGNTIYF
clone size: NA; D gene: NA; J gene: TRBJ2-7; V gene: TRBV4-1; CDR3 length: 15; CDR3 DNA: TGCGCCAGCAGCCAGACCCGCGGGTCCCCCTACGAGCAGTACTTC; CDR3 protein: CASSQTRGSPYEQYF
clone size: NA; D gene: TRBD2; J gene: TRBJ2-2; V gene: TRBV4-3; CDR3 length: 15; CDR3 DNA: TGCGCCAGCAGAAGTAGCGGGCCGGGAACCGGGGAGCTGTTTTTT; CDR3 protein: CASRSSGPGTGELFF
clone size: NA; D gene: TRBD1; J gene: TRBJ1-5; V gene: TRBV18; CDR3 length: 16; CDR3 DNA: TGTGCCAGCTCACCGACCGGGACAGGGGGGGAGCAGCCCCAGCATTTT; CDR3 protein: CASSPTGTGGEQPQHF
clone size: NA; D gene: NA; J gene: TRBJ1-1; V gene: TRBV6-5; CDR3 length: 10; CDR3 DNA: TGTGCCAGCTTTTCAGGACATTCTTTCTTT; CDR3 protein: CASFSGHSFF
clone size: NA; D gene: NA; J gene: TRBJ2-5; V gene: TRBV21-1; CDR3 length: 12; CDR3 DNA: TGTGCCAGCACTGACAGGGGGGAGACCCAGTACTTC; CDR3 protein: CASTDRGETQYF
clone size: NA; D gene: TRBD2; J gene: TRBJ2-7; V gene: TRBV7-3; CDR3 length: 14; CDR3 DNA: TGTGCCAGCAGCTTATCTAGCGGGAGTACCGAGCAGTACTTC; CDR3 protein: CASSLSSGSTEQYF
clone size: NA; D gene: NA; J gene: TRBJ2-3; V gene: TRBV4-3; CDR3 length: 15; CDR3 DNA: TGCGCCAGCAGCCAAGCGGGGACTAGCACAGATACGCAGTATTTT; CDR3 protein: CASSQAGTSTDTQYF
clone size: NA; D gene: NA; J gene: TRBJ1-1; V gene: TRBV7-2; CDR3 length: 17; CDR3 DNA: TGTGCCAGCAGCTTAGTCGTTACAGGGTGGGGGAACACTGAAGCTTTCTTT; CDR3 protein: CASSLVVTGWGNTEAFF
clone size: NA; D gene: TRBD1; J gene: TRBJ2-2; V gene: TRBV5-4; CDR3 length: 17; CDR3 DNA: TGTGCCAGCAGCCCTGGGAGGACAGGGCGGTACACCGGGGAGCTGTTTTTT; CDR3 protein: CASSPGRTGRYTGELFF
clone size: NA; D gene: NA; J gene: TRBJ1-4; V gene: TRBV6-1; CDR3 length: 13; CDR3 DNA: TGTGCCAGCAGTGAAATGAACGGGGAAAAACTGTTTTTT; CDR3 protein: CASSEMNGEKLFF
clone size: NA; D gene: NA; J gene: TRBJ1-1; V gene: TRBV28; CDR3 length: 13; CDR3 DNA: TGTGCCAGCAGTTTAAGGTCTGACTCCACGGCTTTCTTT; CDR3 protein: CASSLRSDSTAFF
clone size: NA; D gene: TRBD2; J gene: TRBJ2-3; V gene: TRBV5-5; CDR3 length: 14; CDR3 DNA: TGTGCCAGCAGCTTGCTAGCGGGGACAGATACGCAGTATTTT; CDR3 protein: CASSLLAGTDTQYF
clone size: NA; D gene: NA; J gene: TRBJ2-1; V gene: TRBV29-1; CDR3 length: 16; CDR3 DNA: TGCAGCGTTGCTTCCAGCGCGGGCATAACCTACAATGAGCAGTTCTTC; CDR3 protein: CSVASSAGITYNEQFF
clone size: NA; D gene: NA; J gene: TRBJ2-1; V gene: TRBV2; CDR3 length: 12; CDR3 DNA: TGTGCCAGCATCAGGGTGCACAATGAGCAGTTCTTC; CDR3 protein: CASIRVHNEQFF
clone size: NA; D gene: NA; J gene: TRBJ2-1; V gene: TRBV9; CDR3 length: 15; CDR3 DNA: TGTGCCAGCAGCGTGACGAACCTAGGGGTCTATGAGCAGTTCTTC; CDR3 protein: CASSVTNLGVYEQFF
clone size: once; D gene: NA; J gene: TRBJ2-1; V gene: TRBV30; CDR3 length: 13; CDR3 DNA: TGTGCCTGGAGTCCGGGGAATTACAATGAGCAGTTCTTC; CDR3 protein: CAWSPGNYNEQFF
clone size: NA; D gene: NA; J gene: TRBJ2-7; V gene: TRBV28; CDR3 length: 14; CDR3 DNA: TGTGCCAGCTTATCCGGGACTGGCTCGTACGAGCAGTACTTC; CDR3 protein: CASLSGTGSYEQYF
clone size: once; D gene: TRBD2; J gene: TRBJ2-1; V gene: TRBV5-4; CDR3 length: 15; CDR3 DNA: TGTGCCAGCAGTTTTCCTAGCGGGAGGTACAATGAGCAGTTCTTC; CDR3 protein: CASSFPSGRYNEQFF
clone size: NA; D gene: NA; J gene: TRBJ2-7; V gene: TRBV28; CDR3 length: 12; CDR3 DNA: TGTGCCAGCAGCTATGGGGGCTACGAGCAGTACTTC; CDR3 protein: CASSYGGYEQYF
clone size: once; D gene: NA; J gene: TRBJ2-5; V gene: TRBV15; CDR3 length: 12; CDR3 DNA: TGTGCCACCAGCAGAGATGCGGTCGGCCAGTACTTC; CDR3 protein: CATSRDAVGQYF
clone size: once; D gene: TRBD1; J gene: TRBJ2-1; V gene: TRBV5-1; CDR3 length: 16; CDR3 DNA: TGCGCCAGCAGCGGCACACAGGGGGGTCATTACAATGAGCAGTTCTTC; CDR3 protein: CASSGTQGGHYNEQFF
clone size: NA; D gene: TRBD1; J gene: TRBJ2-7; V gene: TRBV7-9; CDR3 length: 13; CDR3 DNA: TGTGCCAGCAGTCGACAGGGTTCCTACGAGCAGTACTTC; CDR3 protein: CASSRQGSYEQYF
clone size: NA; D gene: TRBD1; J gene: TRBJ2-7; V gene: TRBV5-5; CDR3 length: 17; CDR3 DNA: TGTGCCAGCAGCCGGGACAGGGTCAATCGGAAAGCCTACGAGCAGTACTTC; CDR3 protein: CASSRDRVNRKAYEQYF
clone size: NA; D gene: TRBD1; J gene: TRBJ2-7; V gene: TRBV15; CDR3 length: 14; CDR3 DNA: TGTGCCACCAGCAGAGAACAGGGGGCGTACGAGCAGTACTTC; CDR3 protein: CATSREQGAYEQYF